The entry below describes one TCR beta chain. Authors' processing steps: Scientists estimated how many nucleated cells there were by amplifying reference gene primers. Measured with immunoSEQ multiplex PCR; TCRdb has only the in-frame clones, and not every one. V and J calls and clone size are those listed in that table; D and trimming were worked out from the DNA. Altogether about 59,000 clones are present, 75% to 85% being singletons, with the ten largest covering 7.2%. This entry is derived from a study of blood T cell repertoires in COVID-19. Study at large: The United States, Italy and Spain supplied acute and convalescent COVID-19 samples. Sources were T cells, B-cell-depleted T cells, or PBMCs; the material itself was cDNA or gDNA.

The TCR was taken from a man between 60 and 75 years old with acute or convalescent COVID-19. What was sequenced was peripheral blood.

CDR3 sequence (DNA): TGTGCCAGCAGCTCCAGGACAGGGGGCAATCAGCCCCAGCATTTT. This translates into CASSSRTGGNQPQHF. The V and J genes are TRBV7-8 and TRBJ1-5; 9 bases agree with TRBD1. J was trimmed by 2 bases and V by 4 bases; bases with no gene match: 3. Germline V gives CDR1 SGHVS, CDR2 FQNEAQ. The CDR3 is made up of 15 amino acids.